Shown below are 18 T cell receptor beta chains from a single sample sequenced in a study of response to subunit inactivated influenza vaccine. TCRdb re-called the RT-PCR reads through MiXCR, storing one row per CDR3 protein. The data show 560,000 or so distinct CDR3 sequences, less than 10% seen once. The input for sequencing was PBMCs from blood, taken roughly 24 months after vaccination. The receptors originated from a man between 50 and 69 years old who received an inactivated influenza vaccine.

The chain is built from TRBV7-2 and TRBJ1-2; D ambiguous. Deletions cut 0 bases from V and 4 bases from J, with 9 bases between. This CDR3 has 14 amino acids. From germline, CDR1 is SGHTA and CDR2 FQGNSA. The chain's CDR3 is CASSLAPEIYGYTF. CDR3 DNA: TGTGCCAGCAGCTTAGCCCCAGAGATCTATGGCTACACCTTC. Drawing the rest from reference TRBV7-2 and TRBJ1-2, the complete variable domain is GAGVSQSPSNKVTEKGKDVELRCDPISGHTALYWYRQSLGQGLEFLIYFQGNSAPDKSGLPSDRFSAERTGGSVSTLTIQRTQQEDSAVYLCASSLAPEIYGYTFGSGTRLTVV.

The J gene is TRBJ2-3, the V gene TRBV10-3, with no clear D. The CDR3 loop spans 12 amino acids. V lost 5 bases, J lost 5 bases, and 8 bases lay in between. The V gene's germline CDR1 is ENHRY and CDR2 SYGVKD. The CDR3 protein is CAISSKQDTQYF. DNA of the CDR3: TGTGCCATCAGTTCGAAGCAAGATACGCAGTATTTT.

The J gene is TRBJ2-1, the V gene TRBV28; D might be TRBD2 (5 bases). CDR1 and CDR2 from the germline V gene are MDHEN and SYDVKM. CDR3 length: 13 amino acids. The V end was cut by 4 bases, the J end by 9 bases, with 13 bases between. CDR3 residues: CASSWASWSEQFF. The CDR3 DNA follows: TGTGCCAGCAGTTGGGCTAGCTGGAGTGAGCAGTTCTTC.

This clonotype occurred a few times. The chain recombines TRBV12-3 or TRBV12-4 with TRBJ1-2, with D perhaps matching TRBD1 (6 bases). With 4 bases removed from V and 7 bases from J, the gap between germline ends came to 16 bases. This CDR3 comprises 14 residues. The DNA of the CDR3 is TGTGCCAGCAGTTCTTCCAGGGGTTTGAGTGGCTACACCTTC. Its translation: CASSSSRGLSGYTF.

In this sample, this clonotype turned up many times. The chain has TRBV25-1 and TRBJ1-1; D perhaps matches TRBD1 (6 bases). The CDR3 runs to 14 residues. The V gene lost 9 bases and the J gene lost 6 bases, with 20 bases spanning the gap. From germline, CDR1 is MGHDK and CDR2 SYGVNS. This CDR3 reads CASRRGEVGAEAFF. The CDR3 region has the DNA TGTGCCAGTCGGAGGGGGGAAGTGGGGGCTGAAGCTTTCTTT.

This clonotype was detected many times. The CDR3 sequence is CASSLDRGFNQPQHF. The CDR3 nucleotides read TGTGCCAGCAGCTTGGACAGGGGATTCAATCAGCCCCAGCATTTT. This sequence joins TRBV5-5 and TRBJ1-5; 7 bases are shared with TRBD1. CDR1 SGHKS and CDR2 YYEKEE come from the germline V gene (reference sequence). The CDR3 runs to 15 residues. V gave up 0 bases and J gave up 3 bases; unmatched junction bases: 3.

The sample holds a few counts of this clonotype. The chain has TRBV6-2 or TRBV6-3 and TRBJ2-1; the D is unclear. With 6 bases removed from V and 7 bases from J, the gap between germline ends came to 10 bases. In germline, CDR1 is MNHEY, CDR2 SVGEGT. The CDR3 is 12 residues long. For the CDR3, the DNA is TGTGCCAGCAGAGAGACCCTGAATGAGCAGTTCTTC. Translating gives CASRETLNEQFF.

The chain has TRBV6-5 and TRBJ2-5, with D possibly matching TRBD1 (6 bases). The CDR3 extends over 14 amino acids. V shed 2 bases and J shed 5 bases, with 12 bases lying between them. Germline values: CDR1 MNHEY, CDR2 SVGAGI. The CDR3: CASSYQGRRETQYF. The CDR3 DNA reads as TGTGCCAGCAGTTACCAGGGGCGCCGGGAGACCCAGTACTTC.

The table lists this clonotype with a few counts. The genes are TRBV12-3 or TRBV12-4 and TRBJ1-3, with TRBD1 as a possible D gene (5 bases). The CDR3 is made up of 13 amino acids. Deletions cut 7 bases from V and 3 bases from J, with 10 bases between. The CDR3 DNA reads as TGTGCCAGCATCTTGGGACGTGGAAACACCATATATTTT. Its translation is CASILGRGNTIYF.

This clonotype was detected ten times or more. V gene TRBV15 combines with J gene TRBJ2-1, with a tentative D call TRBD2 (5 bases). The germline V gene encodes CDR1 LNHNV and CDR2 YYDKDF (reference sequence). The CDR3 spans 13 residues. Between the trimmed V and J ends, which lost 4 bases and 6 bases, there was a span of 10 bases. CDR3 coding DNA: TGTGCCACCAGCATTACCGGAGGCAATGAGCAGTTCTTC. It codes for CATSITGGNEQFF. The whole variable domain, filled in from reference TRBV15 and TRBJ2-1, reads DAMVIQNPRYQVTQFGKPVTLSCSQTLNHNVMYWYQQKSSQAPKLLFHYYDKDFNNEADTPDNFQSRRPNTSFCFLDIRSPGLGDTAMYLCATSITGGNEQFFGPGTRLTVL.

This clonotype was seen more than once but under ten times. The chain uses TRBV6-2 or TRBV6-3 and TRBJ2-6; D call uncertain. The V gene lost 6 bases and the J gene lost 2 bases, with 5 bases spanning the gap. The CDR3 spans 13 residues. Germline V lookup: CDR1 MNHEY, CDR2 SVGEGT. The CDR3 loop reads CASSQTGANVLTF. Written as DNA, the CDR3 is TGTGCCAGCAGCCAGACTGGGGCCAACGTCCTGACTTTC.

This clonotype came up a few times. The CDR3 DNA is TGTGCCAGCAGCTTAAAGTCGGCGGATACGCAGTATTTT. Translating it yields CASSLKSADTQYF. V is TRBV7-2 and J is TRBJ2-3; D is uncertain. The germline V and J ends were trimmed by 2 bases and 6 bases, with 9 bases remaining between them. CDR3 length equals 13 residues. Germline values: CDR1 SGHTA, CDR2 FQGNSA.

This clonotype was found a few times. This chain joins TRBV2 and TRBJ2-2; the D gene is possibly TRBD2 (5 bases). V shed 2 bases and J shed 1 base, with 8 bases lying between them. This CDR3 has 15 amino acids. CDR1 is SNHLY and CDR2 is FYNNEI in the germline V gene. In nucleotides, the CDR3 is TGTGCCAGCAGTGAATCCGGGGTGAACACCGGGGAGCTGTTTTTT. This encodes CASSESGVNTGELFF.

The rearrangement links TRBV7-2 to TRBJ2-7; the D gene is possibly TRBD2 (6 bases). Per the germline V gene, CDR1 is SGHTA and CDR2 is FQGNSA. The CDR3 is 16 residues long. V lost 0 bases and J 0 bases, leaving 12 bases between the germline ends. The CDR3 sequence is CASSLAGGDGSYEQYF. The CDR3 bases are TGTGCCAGCAGCTTAGCTGGAGGGGACGGCTCCTACGAGCAGTACTTC.

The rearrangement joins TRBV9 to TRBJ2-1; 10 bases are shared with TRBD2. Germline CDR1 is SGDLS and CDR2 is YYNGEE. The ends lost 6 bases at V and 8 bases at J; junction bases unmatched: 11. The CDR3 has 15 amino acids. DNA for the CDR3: TGTGCCAGCAAAAGTGACCTAGCGGGAGCGCATGAGCAGTTCTTC. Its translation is CASKSDLAGAHEQFF.

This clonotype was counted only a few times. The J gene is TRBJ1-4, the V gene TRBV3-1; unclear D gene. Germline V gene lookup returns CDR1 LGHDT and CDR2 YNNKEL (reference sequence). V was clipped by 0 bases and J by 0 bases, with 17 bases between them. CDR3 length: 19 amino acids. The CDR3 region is CASSQEGPRQAATNEKLFF. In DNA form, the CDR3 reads TGTGCCAGCAGCCAAGAGGGTCCGAGGCAGGCAGCAACTAATGAAAAACTGTTTTTT.

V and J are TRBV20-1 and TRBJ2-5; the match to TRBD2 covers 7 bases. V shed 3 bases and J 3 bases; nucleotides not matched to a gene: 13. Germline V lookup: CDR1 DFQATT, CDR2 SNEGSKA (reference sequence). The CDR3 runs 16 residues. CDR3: CSASGQGGRKEETQYF. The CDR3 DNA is TGCAGTGCTAGCGGTCAGGGAGGGAGAAAAGAAGAGACCCAGTACTTC.

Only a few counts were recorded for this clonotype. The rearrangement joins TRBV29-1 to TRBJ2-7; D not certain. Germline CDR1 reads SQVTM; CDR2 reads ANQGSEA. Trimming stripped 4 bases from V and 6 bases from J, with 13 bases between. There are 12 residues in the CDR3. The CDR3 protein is CSVVLSAFEQYF. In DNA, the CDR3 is TGCAGCGTTGTCTTATCGGCGTTCGAGCAGTACTTC.